This TCR beta chain was sequenced during a study of cytomegalovirus exposure and HLA in healthy donors. Germline V lookup: CDR1 SGDLS, CDR2 YYNGEE. V was clipped by 4 bases and J by 2 bases, with 13 bases between them. The length of the CDR3 is 15 residues. PCR used 60 Vbeta primers and 13 Jbeta primers. TCRdb's table, derived via immunoSEQ multiplex PCR, lists solely in-frame clones and lacks some. In total, the table holds about 210,000 clones. To note about this clone: Its antigen is unknown.

Study-wide points: Common viral pathogens were later found to be apparently linked to several of the most significant clusters. Earlier analysis found most TCR beta V segments productive about 90% or about 30% of the time.

The receptor comes from a woman in her 30s in good health and CMV-seropositive. The specimen was PBMCs. The rearrangement uses TRBV9 and TRBJ2-1, with a weak D call TRBD2 (6 bases). The CDR3 here is CASSWGLDPYNEQFF. CDR3 coding DNA: TGTGCCAGCAGCTGGGGACTGGACCCCTACAATGAGCAGTTCTTC.